Below, 17 T cell receptor beta chains from the same sample are listed, as sequenced in a study of T cell responses to AZD1222 COVID-19 vaccine. Produced via immunoSEQ multiplex PCR; TCRdb's table is partial and in-frame only. The sample holds about 120,000 clones, approximately 86% seen once. The sample was peripheral blood, taken on day 0 of AZD1222 vaccination. The origin of the receptors is an adult in good health.

V gene TRBV30 combines with J gene TRBJ2-5, with D possibly being TRBD1 or TRBD2 (6 bases each). Trimming removed 0 bases at V and 7 bases at J, with 12 bases between. CDR1 and CDR2 from the germline V gene are GTSNPN and SVGIG (reference sequence). This CDR3 has 13 amino acids. The CDR3 is CAWSVGGLLTQYF. The DNA of the CDR3 is TGTGCCTGGAGTGTGGGGGGCCTTCTGACCCAGTACTTC.

This clone was detected only once. The chain links TRBV19 to TRBJ1-1; TRBD1 is a possible D gene (5 bases). The CDR3 has 14 residues. Germline CDR1 reads LNHDA; CDR2 reads SQIVND (reference sequence). The V and J ends lost 2 bases and 1 base respectively, with 8 bases between them. In nucleotides, the CDR3 is TGTGCCAGTAGTATACCGGGGACGAACACTGAAGCTTTCTTT. This gives the protein CASSIPGTNTEAFF.

The chain combines TRBV13 with TRBJ2-1; D might be TRBD2 (6 bases). The CDR3 covers 15 residues. Trimming took 0 bases from V and 6 from J, leaving 12 bases between them. The germline CDR1 and CDR2 sequences are PRHDT and FYEKMQ (reference sequence). The CDR3 spells CASSLGGGVGNEQFF. The DNA for the CDR3 is TGTGCCAGCAGCTTAGGCGGGGGAGTGGGCAATGAGCAGTTCTTC. Filled out from reference TRBV13 and TRBJ2-1, the complete variable domain reads AAGVIQSPRHLIKEKRETATLKCYPIPRHDTVYWYQQGPGQDPQFLISFYEKMQSDKGSIPDRFSAQQFSDYHSELNMSSLELGDSALYFCASSLGGGVGNEQFFGPGTRLTVL.

The V gene is TRBV6-1, the J gene TRBJ1-5, with D unresolved. V gave up 1 base and J gave up 4 bases, with 8 bases separating them. Germline V CDR1 and CDR2: MNHNS, SASEGT. The CDR3 length is 14 residues. The CDR3 nucleotides read TGTGCCAGCAGTGAAGTAGGAGGGAATCAGCCCCAGCATTTT. Amino acid sequence: CASSEVGGNQPQHF.

V and J are TRBV5-1 and TRBJ1-3; the D gene is possibly TRBD1 (6 bases). V lost 2 bases and J 4 bases, leaving 13 bases between the germline ends. Germline CDR1 is SGHRS and CDR2 is YFSETQ. CDR3 length equals 15 residues. The DNA for the CDR3 is TGCGCCAGCAGCTTTACCACCGGGACAGGAAACACCATATATTTT. It translates to CASSFTTGTGNTIYF.

CDR3: CASSQRFTGADHNEQFF. CDR3 in DNA: TGTGCCAGCAGCCAAAGATTCACAGGGGCTGACCACAATGAGCAGTTCTTC. The gene calls are TRBV3-1 (or the pseudogene TRBV3-2) and TRBJ2-1; 7 bases match TRBD1. The V gene's germline CDR1 is LGHDT and CDR2 YNNKEL (reference sequence). This CDR3 has 17 residues. Germline trimming cut 2 bases from V and 5 bases from J; bases unmatched to any gene: 12.

The chain joins TRBV14 to TRBJ2-3, with D possibly being TRBD2 (5 bases). Germline loops: CDR1 SGHDN, CDR2 FVKESK. The V gene lost 3 bases and the J gene lost 0 bases, with 19 bases spanning the gap. This CDR3 is built from 18 residues. CDR3 bases: TGTGCCAGCAGCCAGAGAAGAAAATCGGCGGGTAGCACAGATACGCAGTATTTT. This gives the protein CASSQRRKSAGSTDTQYF. The variable domain in full, with the rest retrieved from reference TRBV14 and TRBJ2-3, is EAGVTQFPSHSVIEKGQTVTLRCDPISGHDNLYWYRRVMGKEIKFLLHFVKESKQDESGMPNNRFLAERTGGTYSTLKVQPAELEDSGVYFCASSQRRKSAGSTDTQYFGPGTRLTVL.

V usage is TRBV3-1 (or the pseudogene TRBV3-2) and J usage is TRBJ2-7; the D is unclear. The CDR3 runs 13 residues. Germline V gene data show CDR1 as LGHDT and CDR2 as YNNKEL (reference sequence). Between the trimmed V and J ends, which lost 2 bases and 3 bases, there was a span of 8 bases. The CDR3 is CASSQSPSYEQYF. The DNA for the CDR3 is TGTGCCAGCAGCCAAAGTCCGAGCTACGAGCAGTACTTC.

This clone was picked up one time. The chain recombines TRBV4-2 with TRBJ2-5; no clear D gene. This CDR3 has 15 residues. The germline V gene encodes CDR1 LGHNA and CDR2 YNFKEQ. V was shortened by 0 bases and J by 1 base, with 9 bases between the two germline ends. CDR3 amino acids: CASSQDRAIQETQYF. For the CDR3, the DNA is TGTGCCAGCAGCCAAGATCGAGCGATCCAAGAGACCCAGTACTTC.

The chain links TRBV28 to TRBJ1-5, with 8 bases aligning to TRBD1. V shed 3 bases, J shed 6 bases, and the junction held 7 bases outside the gene matches. Germline V gene sequence: CDR1 MDHEN, CDR2 SYDVKM. This CDR3 has 15 residues. The CDR3 DNA reads as TGTGCCAGCAGTTTTCGCCAGGGGGCGTTTCAGCCCCAGCATTTT. It specifies CASSFRQGAFQPQHF.

The chain couples TRBV5-4 to TRBJ2-3, with 14 bases that match TRBD2. The germline gives CDR1 SGHNT, CDR2 YYREEE (reference sequence). The CDR3 is 19 amino acids. V lost 4 bases, J lost 4 bases, and 14 bases stayed unmatched. CDR3 DNA: TGTGCCAGCAGCAGGCGGACTAGCGGGAGGTCCACGCGAGCAGATACGCAGTATTTT. This translates into CASSRRTSGRSTRADTQYF.

Only a few counts were recorded for this clone. The chain recombines TRBV7-9 with TRBJ1-4; no definite D call. The CDR3 spans 11 residues. Looked up from germline, CDR1 is SEHNR and CDR2 is FQNEAQ (reference sequence). Trimming left V 1 base short and J 14 bases short, with 8 bases between. The CDR3 loop is CASSLDIGLFF. As DNA, the CDR3 is TGTGCCAGCAGCTTAGACATTGGCCTGTTTTTT.

This clone was detected only once. The CDR3 DNA is TGTGCCAGCAGCCCCCGGGGTAGCGGGAAGAAGAATGAGCAGTTCTTC. This encodes CASSPRGSGKKNEQFF. The chain uses TRBV11-2 and TRBJ2-1, with 8 bases lining up with TRBD2. J lost 7 bases, V lost 5 bases, and 13 bases had no gene match. The V gene's germline CDR1 is SGHAT and CDR2 FQNNGV. The CDR3 has 16 amino acids.

The chain carries TRBV7-3 and TRBJ1-2; D not certain. CDR1 SGHTA and CDR2 FQGTGA come from the germline V gene. Trimming removed 5 bases at V and 4 bases at J, with 11 bases between. The CDR3 runs to 13 residues. Written as DNA, the CDR3 is TGTGCCAGCAGCCGGAGTGGCGGCTATGGCTACACCTTC. Its protein is CASSRSGGYGYTF.

This chain joins TRBV6-2 or TRBV6-3 and TRBJ2-5; TRBD2 might be the D (6 bases). There are 12 residues in the CDR3. Germline values: CDR1 MNHEY, CDR2 SVGEGT. Trimming cost V 4 bases and J 5 bases, with 8 bases left between them. The CDR3 protein is CASSSRGETQYF. DNA of the CDR3: TGTGCCAGCAGTTCTCGGGGGGAGACCCAGTACTTC.

The chain recombines TRBV19 with TRBJ1-1; D not resolved. CDR1 is LNHDA, CDR2 SQIVND, per germline (reference sequence). This CDR3 region has 14 residues. Trimming removed 6 bases from V and 3 bases from J, with 14 bases in between. The CDR3 loop reads CASRPHHGDTEAFF. CDR3 sequence (DNA): TGTGCCAGTAGACCCCACCATGGGGACACTGAAGCTTTCTTT.

The chain carries TRBV27 and TRBJ1-1; a weak D match, TRBD1 (6 bases). Germline-derived CDR1 and CDR2 are MNHEY and SMNVEV (reference sequence). The V end was cut by 4 bases, the J end by 4 bases, with 13 bases between. CDR3 length: 14 amino acids. CDR3 DNA: TGTGCCAGCAGTTCCCCGGACAGACCCACTGAAGCTTTCTTT. Translated: CASSSPDRPTEAFF.